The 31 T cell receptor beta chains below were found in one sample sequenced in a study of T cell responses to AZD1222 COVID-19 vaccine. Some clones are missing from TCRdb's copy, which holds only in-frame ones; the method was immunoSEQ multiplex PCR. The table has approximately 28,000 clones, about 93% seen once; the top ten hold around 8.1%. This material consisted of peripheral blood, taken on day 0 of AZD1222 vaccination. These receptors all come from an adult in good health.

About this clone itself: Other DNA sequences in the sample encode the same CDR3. The CDR3 region has the DNA TGTGCCAGCAGTTTAAGGGGTAACTATGGCTACACCTTC. Amino acid sequence: CASSLRGNYGYTF. This chain uses TRBV27 with TRBJ1-2, with a possible D match to TRBD1 (5 bases). The CDR3 is made up of 13 amino acids. Trimming stripped 2 bases from V and 1 base from J, with 5 bases between. Germline lookup yields CDR1 MNHEY and CDR2 SMNVEV (reference sequence).

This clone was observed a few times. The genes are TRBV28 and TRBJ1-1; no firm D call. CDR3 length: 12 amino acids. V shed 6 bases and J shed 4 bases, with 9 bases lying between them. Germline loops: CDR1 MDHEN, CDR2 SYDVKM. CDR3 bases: TGTGCCAGCAGGGACCCGAGCACTGAAGCTTTCTTT. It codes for CASRDPSTEAFF.

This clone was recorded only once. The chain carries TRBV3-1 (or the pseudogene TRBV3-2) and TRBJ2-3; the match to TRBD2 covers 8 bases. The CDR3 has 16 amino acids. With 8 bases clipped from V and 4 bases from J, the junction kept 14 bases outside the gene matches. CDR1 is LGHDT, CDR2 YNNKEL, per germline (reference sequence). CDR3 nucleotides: TGTGCCAGCTCTTATATAGGGGCGGGAGGATCAGATACGCAGTATTTT. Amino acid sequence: CASSYIGAGGSDTQYF.

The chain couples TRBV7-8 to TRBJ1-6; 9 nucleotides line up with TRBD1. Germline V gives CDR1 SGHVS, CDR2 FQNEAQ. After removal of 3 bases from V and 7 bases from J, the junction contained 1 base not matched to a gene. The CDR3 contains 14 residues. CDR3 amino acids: CASSFGTGNSPLHF. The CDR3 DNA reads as TGTGCCAGCAGCTTTGGGACAGGGAATTCACCCCTCCACTTT.

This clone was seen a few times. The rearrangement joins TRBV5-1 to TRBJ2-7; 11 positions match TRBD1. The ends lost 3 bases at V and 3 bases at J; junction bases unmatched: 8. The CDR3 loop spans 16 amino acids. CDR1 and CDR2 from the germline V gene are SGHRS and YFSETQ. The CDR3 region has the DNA TGCGCCAGCAGCTGGGAGGGACAGGGGGGCCGCTACGAGCAGTACTTC. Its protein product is CASSWEGQGGRYEQYF.

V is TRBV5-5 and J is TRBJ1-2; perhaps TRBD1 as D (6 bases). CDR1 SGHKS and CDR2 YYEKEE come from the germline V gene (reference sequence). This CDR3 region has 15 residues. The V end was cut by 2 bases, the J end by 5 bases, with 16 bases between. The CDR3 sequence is CASSLAPGARYGYTF. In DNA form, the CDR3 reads TGTGCCAGCAGCTTAGCTCCGGGGGCTCGGTATGGCTACACCTTC.

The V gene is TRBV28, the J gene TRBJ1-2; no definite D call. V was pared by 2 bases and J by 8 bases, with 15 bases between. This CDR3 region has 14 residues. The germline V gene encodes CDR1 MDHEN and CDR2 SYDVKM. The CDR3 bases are TGTGCCAGCAGTTTAGACCTCACGGAGCGAGGCTACACCTTC. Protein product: CASSLDLTERGYTF.

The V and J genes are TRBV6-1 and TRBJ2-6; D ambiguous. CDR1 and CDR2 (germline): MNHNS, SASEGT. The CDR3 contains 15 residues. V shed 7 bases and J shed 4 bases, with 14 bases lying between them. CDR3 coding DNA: TGTGCCAGCACCCTCCTGCTGCTCGGGGCCAACGTCCTGACTTTC. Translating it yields CASTLLLLGANVLTF.

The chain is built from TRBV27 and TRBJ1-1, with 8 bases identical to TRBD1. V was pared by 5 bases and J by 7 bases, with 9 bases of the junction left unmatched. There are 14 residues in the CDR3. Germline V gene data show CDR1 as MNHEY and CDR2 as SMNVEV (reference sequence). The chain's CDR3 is CASSLGGQGLEAFF. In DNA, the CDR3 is TGTGCCAGCAGTCTAGGTGGACAGGGCCTTGAAGCTTTCTTT.

CDR3 sequence (DNA): TGTGCCAGCAGCCTAAGACGACCGACAGACACATCCTACGAGCAGTACTTC. It specifies CASSLRRPTDTSYEQYF. The rearrangement uses TRBV7-8 and TRBJ2-7, with a possible D match to TRBD1 (5 bases). Germline V lookup: CDR1 SGHVS, CDR2 FQNEAQ. The CDR3 consists of 17 residues. Trimming took 5 bases from V and 1 from J, leaving 21 bases between them. The full variable domain, completed using reference TRBV7-8 and TRBJ2-7, is GAGVSQSPRYKVAKRGQDVALRCDPISGHVSLFWYQQALGQGPEFLTYFQNEAQLDKSGLPSDRFFAERPEGSVSTLKIQRTQQEDSAVYLCASSLRRPTDTSYEQYFGPGTRLTVT.

In nucleotides, the CDR3 is TGTGCCAGCAGACTCGGGGGGACACCTTATGGCTACACCTTC. This sequence encodes CASRLGGTPYGYTF. The gene calls are TRBV5-6 and TRBJ1-2; D is possibly TRBD1 (6 bases). The CDR3 runs to 14 residues. CDR1 SGHDT and CDR2 YYEEEE come from the germline V gene. The V end was cut by 5 bases, the J end by 5 bases, with 16 bases between. Together with reference TRBV5-6 and TRBJ1-2, the CDR3 gives the full variable domain: DAGVTQSPTHLIKTRGQQVTLRCSPKSGHDTVSWYQQALGQGPQFIFQYYEEEERQRGNFPDRFSGHQFPNYSSELNVNALLLGDSALYLCASRLGGTPYGYTFGSGTRLTVV.

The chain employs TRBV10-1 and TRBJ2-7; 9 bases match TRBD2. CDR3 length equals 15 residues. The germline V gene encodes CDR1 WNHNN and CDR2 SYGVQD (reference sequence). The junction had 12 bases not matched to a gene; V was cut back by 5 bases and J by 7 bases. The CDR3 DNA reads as TGCGCCAGCAGTTTGGTGGTAGCGGGGGCATTAGAGCAGTACTTC. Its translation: CASSLVVAGALEQYF.

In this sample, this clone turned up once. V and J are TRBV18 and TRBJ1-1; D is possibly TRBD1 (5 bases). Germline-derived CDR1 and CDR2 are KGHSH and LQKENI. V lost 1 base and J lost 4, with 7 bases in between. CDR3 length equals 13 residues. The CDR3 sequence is CASSPQGTTEAFF. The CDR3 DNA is TGTGCCAGCTCACCACAGGGGACCACTGAAGCTTTCTTT.

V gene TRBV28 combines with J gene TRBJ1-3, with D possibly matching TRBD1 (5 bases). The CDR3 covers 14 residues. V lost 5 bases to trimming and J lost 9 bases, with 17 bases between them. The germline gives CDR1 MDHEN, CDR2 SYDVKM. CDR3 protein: CASSHPDTPSTIYF. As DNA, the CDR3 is TGTGCCAGCAGTCACCCGGACACCCCGAGCACCATATATTTT.

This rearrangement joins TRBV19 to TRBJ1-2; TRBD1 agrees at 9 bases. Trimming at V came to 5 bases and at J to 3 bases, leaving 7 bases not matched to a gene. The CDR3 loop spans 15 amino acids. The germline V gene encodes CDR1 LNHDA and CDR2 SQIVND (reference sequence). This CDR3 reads CASSSWTGVDYGYTF. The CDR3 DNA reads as TGTGCCAGTAGTTCATGGACAGGGGTGGACTATGGCTACACCTTC.

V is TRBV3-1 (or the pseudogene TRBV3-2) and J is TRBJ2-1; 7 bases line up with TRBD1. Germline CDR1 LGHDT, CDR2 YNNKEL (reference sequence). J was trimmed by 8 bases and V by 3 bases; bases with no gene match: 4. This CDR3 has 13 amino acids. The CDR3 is CASSQYRGDEQFF. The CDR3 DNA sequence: TGTGCCAGCAGCCAGTACAGGGGCGATGAGCAGTTCTTC.

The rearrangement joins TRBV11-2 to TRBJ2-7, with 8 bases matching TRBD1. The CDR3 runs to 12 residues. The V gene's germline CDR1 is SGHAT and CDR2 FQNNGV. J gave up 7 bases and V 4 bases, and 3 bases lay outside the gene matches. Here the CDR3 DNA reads TGTGCCAGCAGCTCCGACAGGGGAGAGCAGTACTTC. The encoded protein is CASSSDRGEQYF.

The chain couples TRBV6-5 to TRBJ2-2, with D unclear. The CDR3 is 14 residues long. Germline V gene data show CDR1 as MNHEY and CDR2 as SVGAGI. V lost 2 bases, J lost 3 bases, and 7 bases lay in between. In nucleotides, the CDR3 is TGTGCCAGCAGTTACAGGGTAGACACCGGGGAGCTGTTTTTT. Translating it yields CASSYRVDTGELFF.

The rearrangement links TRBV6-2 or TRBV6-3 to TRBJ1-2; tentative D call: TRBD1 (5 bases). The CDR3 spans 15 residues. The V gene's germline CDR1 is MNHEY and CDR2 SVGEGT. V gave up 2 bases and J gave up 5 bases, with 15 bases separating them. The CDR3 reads CASSYRPGIEYGYTF. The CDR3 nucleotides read TGTGCCAGCAGTTACAGGCCAGGGATTGAATATGGCTACACCTTC.

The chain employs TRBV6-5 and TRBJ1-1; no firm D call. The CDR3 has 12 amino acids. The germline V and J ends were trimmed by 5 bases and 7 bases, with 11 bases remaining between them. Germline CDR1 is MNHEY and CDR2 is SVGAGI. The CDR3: CASSQEVFEAFF. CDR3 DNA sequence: TGTGCCAGCAGTCAGGAGGTGTTTGAAGCTTTCTTT.

The CDR3: CASSQGDRATGELFF. The CDR3 nucleotides read TGCGCCAGCAGCCAAGGTGACAGGGCCACCGGGGAGCTGTTTTTT. The V gene is TRBV4-1, the J gene TRBJ2-2; 7 bases map to TRBD1. This CDR3 spans 15 amino acids. V gave up 1 base and J gave up 4 bases; unmatched junction bases: 3. Germline V gene data show CDR1 as MGHRA and CDR2 as YSYEKL.

As DNA, the CDR3 is TGTGCCAGCAGTGACTCGAACGTGAACACCGGGGAGCTGTTTTTT. Its protein product is CASSDSNVNTGELFF. This chain uses TRBV6-4 with TRBJ2-2; no clear D. This CDR3 has 15 residues. The V gene's germline CDR1 is MRHNA and CDR2 SNTAGT. V lost 0 bases to trimming and J lost 1 base, with 6 bases between them.

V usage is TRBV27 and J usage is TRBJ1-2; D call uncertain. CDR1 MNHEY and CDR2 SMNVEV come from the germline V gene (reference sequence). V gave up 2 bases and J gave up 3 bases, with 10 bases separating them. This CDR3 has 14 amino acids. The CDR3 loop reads CASSLRGVDYGYTF. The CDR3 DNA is TGTGCCAGCAGTTTACGAGGAGTCGACTATGGCTACACCTTC.

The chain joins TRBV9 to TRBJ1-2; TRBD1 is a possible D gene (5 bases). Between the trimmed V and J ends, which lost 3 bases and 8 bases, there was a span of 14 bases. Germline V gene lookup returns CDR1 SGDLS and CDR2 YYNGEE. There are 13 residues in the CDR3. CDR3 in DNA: TGTGCCAGCAGCGAACCCGAGGGACCGGGCTACACCTTC. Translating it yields CASSEPEGPGYTF. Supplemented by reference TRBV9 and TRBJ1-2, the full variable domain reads DSGVTQTPKHLITATGQRVTLRCSPRSGDLSVYWYQQSLDQGLQFLIQYYNGEERAKGNILERFSAQQFPDLHSELNLSSLELGDSALYFCASSEPEGPGYTFGSGTRLTVV.

CDR3 sequence: CAISWTSGAYEQYF. The CDR3 nucleotides are TGTGCCATCAGTTGGACTAGCGGCGCCTACGAGCAGTACTTC. The chain has TRBV10-3 and TRBJ2-7; 10 bases line up with TRBD2. The CDR3 is 14 amino acids. Germline-derived CDR1 and CDR2 are ENHRY and SYGVKD. The trim removed 5 bases at V and 2 bases at J, leaving 3 bases unmatched.

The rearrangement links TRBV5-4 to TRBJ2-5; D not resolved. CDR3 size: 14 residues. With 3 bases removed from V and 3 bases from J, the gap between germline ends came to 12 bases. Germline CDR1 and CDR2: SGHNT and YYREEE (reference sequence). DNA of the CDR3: TGTGCCAGCAGCTCTCGGACGGTAGAAGAGACCCAGTACTTC. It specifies CASSSRTVEETQYF.

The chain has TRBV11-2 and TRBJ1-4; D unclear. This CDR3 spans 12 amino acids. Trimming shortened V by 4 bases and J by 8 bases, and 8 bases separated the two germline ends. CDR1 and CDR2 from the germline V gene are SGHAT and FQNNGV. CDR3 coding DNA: TGTGCCAGCAGCTCTTCACGGGAAAAACTGTTTTTT. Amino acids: CASSSSREKLFF.

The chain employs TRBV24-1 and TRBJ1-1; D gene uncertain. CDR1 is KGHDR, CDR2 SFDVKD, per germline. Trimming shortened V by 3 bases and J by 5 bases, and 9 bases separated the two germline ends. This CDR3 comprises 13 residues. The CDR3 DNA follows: TGTGCCACCAGTGATGGGTCAGGAACTGAAGCTTTCTTT. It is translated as CATSDGSGTEAFF.

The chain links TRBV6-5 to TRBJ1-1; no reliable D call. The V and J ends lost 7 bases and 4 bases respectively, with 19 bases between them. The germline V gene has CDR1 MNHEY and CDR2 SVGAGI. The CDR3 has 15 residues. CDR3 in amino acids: CASKLRGSGSTEAFF. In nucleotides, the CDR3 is TGTGCCAGCAAGCTGCGGGGATCGGGGAGCACTGAAGCTTTCTTT.

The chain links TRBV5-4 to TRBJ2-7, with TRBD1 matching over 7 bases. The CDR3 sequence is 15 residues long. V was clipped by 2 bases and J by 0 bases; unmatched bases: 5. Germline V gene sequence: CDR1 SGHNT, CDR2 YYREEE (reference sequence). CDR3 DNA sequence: TGTGCCAGCAGCTTTCGACAGGGCAGCTCCTACGAGCAGTACTTC. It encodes CASSFRQGSSYEQYF.

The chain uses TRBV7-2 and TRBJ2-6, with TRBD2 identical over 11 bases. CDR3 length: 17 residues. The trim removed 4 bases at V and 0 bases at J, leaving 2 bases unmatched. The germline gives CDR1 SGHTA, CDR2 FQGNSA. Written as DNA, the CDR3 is TGTGCCAGCAGCTCGGGACTAGCGGTCTCTGGGGCCAACGTCCTGACTTTC. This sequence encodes CASSSGLAVSGANVLTF.